This section outlines one T cell receptor (beta chain) sequence together with its context. CDR3 length: 16 residues. In germline, CDR1 is LGHNA, CDR2 YSLEER. V lost 0 bases and J 0 bases, leaving 9 bases between the germline ends. These data are taken from a study of blood T cell repertoires in COVID-19. Study information: T cells, B-cell-depleted T cells, or PBMCs provided the cDNA or gDNA that served as material.

Original processing methods: Amplification from reference gene primers served as the basis for estimated nucleated cell counts. Sequencing was performed with immunoSEQ multiplex PCR; in TCRdb, only in-frame clones are kept and a portion is missing. That table furnishes V, J and clone size, whereas the DNA furnished D and trimming. This sample has 200,000 to 300,000 clones, with about 91% found just once. Individuals drawn from 20 to 25 US areas were about 18 to 100 years old. Participants' own reports of clinical history determined their cohort assignment. This TCR came from a woman in her 40s with acute COVID-19. Sequenced: PBMCs or T cells enriched from blood (not recorded which). The chain carries TRBV4-3 and TRBJ2-1; D remains ambiguous. The CDR3 is CASSQDSVGSYNEQFF. CDR3 nucleotide sequence: TGCGCCAGCAGCCAAGATTCGGTCGGCTCCTACAATGAGCAGTTCTTC.